This TCR beta chain was sequenced during a study of T-cell reconstitution after alpha-beta-depleted transplantation in children. General study findings and limits: Several hundred expanded graft clones reportedly were the source of alpha-beta T cells about two months after transplant. The study traced high day-60 TCRbeta diversity in some patients to surviving recipient T cells and thymic progenitors.

The CDR3 length is 16 residues. In germline, CDR1 is SGHRS, CDR2 YFSETQ. V was pared by 0 bases and J by 2 bases, with 5 bases of the junction left unmatched. TCRbeta library preparation incorporated unique molecular identifiers. TCRdb re-called the PCR reads with MiXCR, one entry per CDR3 protein. The sample lists about 980,000 distinct CDR3 sequences; roughly 31% were seen once. There are a few counts of this clonotype. Antigen specificity is unknown. This specimen was PBMCs, mostly from graft donor cells, taken 360 days after TCRalphabeta/CD19-depleted stem cell transplant. The source of this sequence is a boy in the first two years of life who had a stem cell transplant for SCID, so the T cells may come from the graft donor. The rearrangement links TRBV5-1 to TRBJ2-3; TRBD2 matches 8 bases. In DNA, the CDR3 is TGCGCCAGCAGCTTGGTTGGCGGGGGGACCACAGATACGCAGTATTTT. It is translated as CASSLVGGGTTDTQYF.